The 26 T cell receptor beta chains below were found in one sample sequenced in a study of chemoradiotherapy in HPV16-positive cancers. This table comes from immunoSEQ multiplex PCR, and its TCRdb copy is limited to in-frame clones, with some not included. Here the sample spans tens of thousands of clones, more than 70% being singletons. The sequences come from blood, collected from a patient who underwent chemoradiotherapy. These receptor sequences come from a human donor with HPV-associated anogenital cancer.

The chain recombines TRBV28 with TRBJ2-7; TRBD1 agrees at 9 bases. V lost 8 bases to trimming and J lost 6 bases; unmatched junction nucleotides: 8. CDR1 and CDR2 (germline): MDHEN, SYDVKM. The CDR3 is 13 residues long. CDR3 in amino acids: CASAGTGILEQYF. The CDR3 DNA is TGTGCCAGCGCCGGGACAGGGATTCTCGAGCAGTACTTC.

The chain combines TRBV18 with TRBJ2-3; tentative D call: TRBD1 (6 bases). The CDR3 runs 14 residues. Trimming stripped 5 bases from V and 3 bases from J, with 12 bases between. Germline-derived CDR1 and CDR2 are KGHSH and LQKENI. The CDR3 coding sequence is TGTGCCAGCTCATACGACAGGATTACAGATACGCAGTATTTT. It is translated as CASSYDRITDTQYF.

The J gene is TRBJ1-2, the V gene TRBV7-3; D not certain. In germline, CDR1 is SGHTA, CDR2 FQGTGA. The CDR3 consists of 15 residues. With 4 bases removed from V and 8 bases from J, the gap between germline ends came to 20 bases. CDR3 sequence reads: CASSYKFTVTGGYTF. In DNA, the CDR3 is TGTGCCAGCAGCTATAAATTCACAGTCACTGGGGGCTACACCTTC.

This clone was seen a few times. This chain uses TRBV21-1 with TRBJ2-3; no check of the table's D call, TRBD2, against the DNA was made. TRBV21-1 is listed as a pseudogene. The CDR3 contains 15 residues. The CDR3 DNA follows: TGTGCCAGCAGCAAGCGTAGCGGTAGCACAGATACGCAGTATTTT. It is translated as CASSKRSGSTDTQYF.

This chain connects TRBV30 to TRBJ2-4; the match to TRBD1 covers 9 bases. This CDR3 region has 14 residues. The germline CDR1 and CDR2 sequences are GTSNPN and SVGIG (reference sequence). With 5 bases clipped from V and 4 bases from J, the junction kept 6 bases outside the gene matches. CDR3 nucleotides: TGTGCCTGGGGGACGACAGGGGGTAAAAACATTCAGTACTTC. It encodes CAWGTTGGKNIQYF.

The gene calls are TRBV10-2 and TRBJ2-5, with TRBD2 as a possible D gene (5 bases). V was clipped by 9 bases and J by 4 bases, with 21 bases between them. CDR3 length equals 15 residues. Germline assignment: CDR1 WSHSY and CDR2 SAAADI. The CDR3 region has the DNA TGCGCCAGTAGGGCCCGGACTCTAGAGGGAGAGACCCAGTACTTC. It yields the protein CASRARTLEGETQYF.

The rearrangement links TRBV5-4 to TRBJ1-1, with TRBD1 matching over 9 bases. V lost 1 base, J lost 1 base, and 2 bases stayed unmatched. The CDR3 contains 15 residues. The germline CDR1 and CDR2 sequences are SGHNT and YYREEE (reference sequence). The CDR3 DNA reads TGTGCCAGCAGCTTGACGGGACAGGGGAACACTGAAGCTTTCTTT. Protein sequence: CASSLTGQGNTEAFF. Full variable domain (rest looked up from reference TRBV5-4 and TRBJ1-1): ETGVTQSPTHLIKTRGQQVTLRCSSQSGHNTVSWYQQALGQGPQFIFQYYREEENGRGNFPPRFSGLQFPNYSSELNVNALELDDSALYLCASSLTGQGNTEAFFGQGTRLTVV.

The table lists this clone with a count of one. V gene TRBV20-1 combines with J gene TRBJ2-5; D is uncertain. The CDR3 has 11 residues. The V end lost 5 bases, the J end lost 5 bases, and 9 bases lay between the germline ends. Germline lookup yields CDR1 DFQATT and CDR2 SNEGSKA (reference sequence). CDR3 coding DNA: TGCAGTGCTTGGGTTTGGGAGACCCAGTACTTC. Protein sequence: CSAWVWETQYF.

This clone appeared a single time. This chain's CDR3 is CASSVGLGAYEQYF. CDR3 in DNA: TGTGCCAGCAGCGTAGGCCTGGGCGCCTACGAGCAGTACTTC. J is TRBJ2-7 and V is TRBV9; D is uncertain. CDR1 is SGDLS and CDR2 is YYNGEE in the germline V gene. Trimming stripped 0 bases from V and 2 bases from J, with 9 bases between. This CDR3 comprises 14 residues.

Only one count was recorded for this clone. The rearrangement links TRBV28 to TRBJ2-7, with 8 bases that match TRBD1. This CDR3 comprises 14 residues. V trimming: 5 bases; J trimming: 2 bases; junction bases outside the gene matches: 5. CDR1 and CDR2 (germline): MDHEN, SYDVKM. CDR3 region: CASSTGQGPYEQYF. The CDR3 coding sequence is TGTGCCAGCAGTACCGGACAGGGTCCCTACGAGCAGTACTTC. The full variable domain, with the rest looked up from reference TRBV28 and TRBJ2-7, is DVKVTQSSRYLVKRTGEKVFLECVQDMDHENMFWYRQDPGLGLRLIYFSYDVKMKEKGDIPEGYSVSREKKERFSLILESASTNQTSMYLCASSTGQGPYEQYFGPGTRLTVT.

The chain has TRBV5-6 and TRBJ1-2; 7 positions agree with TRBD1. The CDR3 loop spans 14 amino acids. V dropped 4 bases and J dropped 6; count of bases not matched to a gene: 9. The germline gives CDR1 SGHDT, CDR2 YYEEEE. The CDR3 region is CASSPQLTGDGYTF. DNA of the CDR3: TGTGCCAGCAGCCCCCAGCTTACAGGGGATGGCTACACCTTC.

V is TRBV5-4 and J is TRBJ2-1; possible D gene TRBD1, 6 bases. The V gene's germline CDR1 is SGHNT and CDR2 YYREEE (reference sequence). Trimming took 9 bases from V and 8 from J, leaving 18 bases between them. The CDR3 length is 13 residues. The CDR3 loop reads CATTRREGDEQFF. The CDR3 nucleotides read TGTGCCACAACCCGCCGAGAGGGGGATGAGCAGTTCTTC.

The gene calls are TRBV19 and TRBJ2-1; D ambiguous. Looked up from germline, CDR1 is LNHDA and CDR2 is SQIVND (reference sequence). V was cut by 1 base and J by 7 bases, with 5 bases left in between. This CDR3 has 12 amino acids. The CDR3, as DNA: TGTGCCAGTAGTATAGTGGGGAATGAGCAGTTCTTC. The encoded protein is CASSIVGNEQFF.

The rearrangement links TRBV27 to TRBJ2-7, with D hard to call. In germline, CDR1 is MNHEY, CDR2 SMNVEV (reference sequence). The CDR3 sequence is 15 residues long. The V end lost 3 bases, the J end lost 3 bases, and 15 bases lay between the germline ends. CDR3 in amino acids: CASSFQSGSFYEQYF. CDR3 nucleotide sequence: TGTGCCAGCAGTTTTCAATCGGGTTCCTTCTACGAGCAGTACTTC.

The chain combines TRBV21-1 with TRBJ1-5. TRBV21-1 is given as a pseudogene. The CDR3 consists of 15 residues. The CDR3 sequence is CASSKDGGRHQPQHF. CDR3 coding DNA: TGTGCCAGCAGCAAAGATGGGGGGCGTCACCAGCCCCAGCATTTT.

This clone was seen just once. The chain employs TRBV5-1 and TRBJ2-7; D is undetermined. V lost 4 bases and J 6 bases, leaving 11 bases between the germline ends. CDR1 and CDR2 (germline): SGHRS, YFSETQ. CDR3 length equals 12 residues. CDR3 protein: CASSPEGLEQYF. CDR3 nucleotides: TGCGCCAGCAGCCCCGAAGGGCTCGAGCAGTACTTC. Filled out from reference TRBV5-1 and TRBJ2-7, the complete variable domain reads KAGVTQTPRYLIKTRGQQVTLSCSPISGHRSVSWYQQTPGQGLQFLFEYFSETQRNKGNFPGRFSGRQFSNSRSEMNVSTLELGDSALYLCASSPEGLEQYFGPGTRLTVT.

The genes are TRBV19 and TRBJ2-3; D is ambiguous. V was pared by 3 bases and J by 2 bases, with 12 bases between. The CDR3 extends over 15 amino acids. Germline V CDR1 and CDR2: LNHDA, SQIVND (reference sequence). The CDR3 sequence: CASSILGRITDTQYF. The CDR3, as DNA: TGTGCCAGTAGTATCTTGGGCAGGATCACAGATACGCAGTATTTT.

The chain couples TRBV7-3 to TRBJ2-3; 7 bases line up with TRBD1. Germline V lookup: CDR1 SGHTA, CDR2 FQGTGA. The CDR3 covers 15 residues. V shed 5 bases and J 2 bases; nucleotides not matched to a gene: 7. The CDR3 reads CASSTWDRDTDTQYF. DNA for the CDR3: TGTGCCAGCAGCACCTGGGACAGAGACACAGATACGCAGTATTTT.

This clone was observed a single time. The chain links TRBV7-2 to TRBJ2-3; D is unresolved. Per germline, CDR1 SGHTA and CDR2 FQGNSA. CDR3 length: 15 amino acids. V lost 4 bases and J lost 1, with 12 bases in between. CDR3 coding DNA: TGTGCCAGCAGCTCGACGGGCTCCCGCACAGATACGCAGTATTTT. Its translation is CASSSTGSRTDTQYF.

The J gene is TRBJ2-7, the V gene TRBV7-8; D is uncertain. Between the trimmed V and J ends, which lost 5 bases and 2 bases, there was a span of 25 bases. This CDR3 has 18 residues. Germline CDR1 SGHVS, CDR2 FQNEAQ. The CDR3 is CASSESRFALNRAYEQYF. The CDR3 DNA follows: TGTGCCAGCAGCGAGTCCCGGTTTGCCCTAAATCGGGCCTACGAGCAGTACTTC.

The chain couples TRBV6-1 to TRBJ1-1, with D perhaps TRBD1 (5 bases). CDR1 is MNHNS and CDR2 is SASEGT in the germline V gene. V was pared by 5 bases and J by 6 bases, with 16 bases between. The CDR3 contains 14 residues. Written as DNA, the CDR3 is TGTGCCAGCAGTCCTGGACACTTTATGGCTGAAGCTTTCTTT. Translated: CASSPGHFMAEAFF.

The CDR3 spells CASSPLVDEQFF. Written as DNA, the CDR3 is TGTGCCAGCTCACCTCTGGTGGATGAGCAGTTCTTC. This sequence joins TRBV18 and TRBJ2-1, with no clear D. Germline V gene sequence: CDR1 KGHSH, CDR2 LQKENI. Trimming stripped 3 bases from V and 8 bases from J, with 8 bases between. The CDR3 runs 12 residues.

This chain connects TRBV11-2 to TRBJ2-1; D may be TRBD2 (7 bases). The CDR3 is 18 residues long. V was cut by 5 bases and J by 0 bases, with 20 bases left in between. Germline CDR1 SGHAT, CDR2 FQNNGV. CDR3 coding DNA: TGTGCCAGCAGCACACAATGGGGGCGGGGGAGCTCCTACAATGAGCAGTTCTTC. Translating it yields CASSTQWGRGSSYNEQFF. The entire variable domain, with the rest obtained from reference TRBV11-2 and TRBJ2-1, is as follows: EAGVAQSPRYKIIEKRQSVAFWCNPISGHATLYWYQQILGQGPKLLIQFQNNGVVDDSQLPKDRFSAERLKGVDSTLKIQPAKLEDSAVYLCASSTQWGRGSSYNEQFFGPGTRLTVL.

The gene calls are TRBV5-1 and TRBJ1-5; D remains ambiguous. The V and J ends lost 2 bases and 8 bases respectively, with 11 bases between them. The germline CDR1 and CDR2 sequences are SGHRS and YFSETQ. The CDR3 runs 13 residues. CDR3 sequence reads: CASSLGGGEPQHF. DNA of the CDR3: TGCGCCAGCAGCTTAGGTGGCGGAGAGCCCCAGCATTTT.

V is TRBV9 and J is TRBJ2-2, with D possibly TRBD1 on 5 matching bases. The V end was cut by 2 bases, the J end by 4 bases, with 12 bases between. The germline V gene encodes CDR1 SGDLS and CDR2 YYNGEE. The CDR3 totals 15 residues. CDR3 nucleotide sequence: TGTGCCAGCAGCGTTGATGGACACTCCACCGGGGAGCTGTTTTTT. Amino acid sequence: CASSVDGHSTGELFF.

CDR3 sequence (DNA): TGTGCCAGCAGCTTACGCCGCGTCCTTTCTGGCACTGAAGCTTTCTTT. Its translation: CASSLRRVLSGTEAFF. The chain carries TRBV11-2 and TRBJ1-1; D is unresolved. The CDR3 has 16 residues. The germline V gene has CDR1 SGHAT and CDR2 FQNNGV. Trimming removed 2 bases from V and 4 bases from J, with 17 bases in between.